This T cell receptor (beta chain) was identified in a study of blood T cell repertoires in COVID-19. The overall study: There were acute and convalescent COVID-19 samples, and they came from the United States, Italy and Spain. T cells, B-cell-depleted T cells, or PBMCs supplied cDNA or gDNA.

Sequencing was performed with immunoSEQ multiplex PCR; in TCRdb, only in-frame clones are kept and a portion is missing. The sample gives hundreds of thousands of clones, 65% to 90% of which show up once; approximately 10% is in the top ten. Enrollment of patients from Seattle took place during active infection, with longitudinal follow-up. The trim removed 4 bases at V and 3 bases at J, leaving 3 bases unmatched. This CDR3 is built from 13 residues. Germline V lookup: CDR1 SGHTA, CDR2 FQGNSA. The sample comprised peripheral blood. The chain couples TRBV7-2 to TRBJ2-7, with TRBD1 identical over 7 bases. The source is a middle-aged man with COVID-19, enrolled during active disease. The CDR3 protein is CASSYRDSYEQYF. For the CDR3, the DNA is TGTGCCAGCAGCTACCGGGACAGCTACGAGCAGTACTTC.